Following are 26 T cell receptor beta chains from one sample sequenced in a study of CD4 and CD8 cells across lung adenocarcinoma regions. TCRdb analysed the PCR reads with MiXCR anew, one entry per CDR3 protein. Altogether approximately 13,000 distinct CDR3 sequences are present, approximately 43% being singletons, with the ten largest covering roughly 17%. The sample was CD4+ T cells from the center of a lung tumor. All receptors come from a male donor with lung adenocarcinoma. The CD4 and CD8 labels of this study may be unreliable.

The chain combines TRBV2 with TRBJ2-5, with TRBD1 matching 10 bases. CDR3 length: 13 residues. CDR1 and CDR2 from the germline V gene are SNHLY and FYNNEI. Trimming took 7 bases from V and 7 from J; bases not matched to a gene: 6. The CDR3 here is CASTGTGVLTQYF. The CDR3 bases are TGTGCCAGCACCGGGACAGGGGTTTTGACCCAGTACTTC.

The chain links TRBV6-1 to TRBJ1-2, with D perhaps matching TRBD1 (6 bases). Germline V gene sequence: CDR1 MNHNS, CDR2 SASEGT. Trimming shortened V by 6 bases and J by 5 bases, and 16 bases separated the two germline ends. This CDR3 has 14 residues. Here the CDR3 reads CASRSGAFGYGYTF. The CDR3 region has the DNA TGTGCCAGCAGATCAGGGGCCTTCGGATATGGCTACACCTTC.

The CDR3 sequence: CASCQASVSTGAQYF. CDR3 DNA sequence: TGTGCCAGCTGTCAGGCTAGCGTGAGCACCGGGGCGCAGTATTTT. The gene calls are TRBV6-1 and TRBJ2-3, with a tentative D call TRBD2 (6 bases). Trimming removed 8 bases at V and 10 bases at J, with 25 bases between. This CDR3 is 15 amino acids long. Germline V gene sequence: CDR1 MNHNS, CDR2 SASEGT.

The rearrangement uses TRBV6-1 and TRBJ1-2, with 7 bases aligning to TRBD1. V dropped 3 bases and J dropped 8; count of bases not matched to a gene: 6. The CDR3 length is 13 residues. Germline-derived CDR1 and CDR2 are MNHNS and SASEGT. The CDR3 DNA reads as TGTGCCAGCAGTGACCAACAGGGGCGCGGCTACACCTTC. Residues: CASSDQQGRGYTF.

This clonotype qualifies as medium-sized. The chain couples TRBV6-6 to TRBJ2-1; the match to TRBD2 covers 7 bases. The CDR3 length is 18 residues. CDR1 is MNHNY and CDR2 is SVGAGI in the germline V gene (reference sequence). The V segment lost 5 bases and the J segment 0 bases; nucleotides outside the gene matches: 13. The DNA for the CDR3 is TGTGCCAGCAGTACGCTACGAAGCGGGACCGGCTCCTACAATGAGCAGTTCTTC. Its protein product is CASSTLRSGTGSYNEQFF.

A word on this clonotype: A junction end diverges from the germline sequence, so it may reflect a read error. The rearrangement uses TRBV27 and TRBJ2-3; 9 nucleotides match TRBD2. The CDR3 consists of 15 residues. Germline V CDR1 and CDR2: MNHEY, SMNVEV (reference sequence). DNA for the CDR3: TGTGCCAGCACATTGCTAGCGGGGACCACAAATATTCAGTACTTT. Its translation is CASTLLAGTTNIQYF.

This chain's CDR3 is CASRLQAGIPDTQYF. Written as DNA, the CDR3 is TGTGCCAGCAGACTCCAGGCTGGAATTCCAGATACGCAGTATTTT. The chain uses TRBV6-1 and TRBJ2-3; D uncertain. This CDR3 region has 15 residues. V lost 6 bases to trimming and J lost 4 bases, with 17 bases between them. Germline V CDR1 and CDR2: MNHNS, SASEGT.

The rearrangement links TRBV6-5 to TRBJ2-1; 16 nucleotides line up with TRBD2. V trimming: 2 bases; J trimming: 7 bases; junction bases outside the gene matches: 2. Germline V gene sequence: CDR1 MNHEY, CDR2 SVGAGI. The CDR3 runs 16 residues. This CDR3 is CASSYMGLAGGNEQFF. DNA of the CDR3: TGTGCCAGCAGTTACATGGGACTAGCGGGAGGGAATGAGCAGTTCTTC.

This clonotype counts as medium-sized. V gene TRBV6-1 combines with J gene TRBJ2-2; 11 bases match TRBD1. CDR1 is MNHNS, CDR2 SASEGT, per germline. V trimming: 4 bases; J trimming: 4 bases; junction bases outside the gene matches: 2. The length of the CDR3 is 15 residues. The chain's CDR3 is CASSVGTGGTGELFF. The CDR3 DNA reads TGTGCCAGCAGTGTCGGGACAGGGGGCACCGGGGAGCTGTTTTTT.

V and J are TRBV10-3 and TRBJ2-5; D might be TRBD1 or TRBD2, each matching 6 bases. Looked up from germline, CDR1 is ENHRY and CDR2 is SYGVKD. The CDR3 contains 15 residues. Trimming pared 11 bases from V and 0 bases from J, leaving 19 bases between. CDR3 in DNA: TGTGCCGGGGCTCCCGGGGGCCGTGACCAAGAGACCCAGTACTTC. This sequence encodes CAGAPGGRDQETQYF.

By sample share, this clonotype is medium-sized. This rearrangement joins TRBV27 to TRBJ2-7, with D perhaps matching TRBD2 (6 bases). This CDR3 has 15 residues. Germline V gene lookup returns CDR1 MNHEY and CDR2 SMNVEV (reference sequence). V dropped 5 bases and J dropped 0 bases, with 14 bases sitting between them. This CDR3 reads CASSPPGGNSYEQYF. CDR3 nucleotide sequence: TGTGCCAGCAGTCCTCCCGGAGGGAACTCCTACGAGCAGTACTTC.

About this clonotype: The germline gene is not matched at one end of the junction; a read error may be the cause. This rearrangement joins TRBV6-1 to TRBJ2-1; D is ambiguous. The closer fit of TRBJ2-7 to the DNA end suggests the J call may be wrong. Germline CDR1 and CDR2: MNHNS and SASEGT. The CDR3 is 12 amino acids. This CDR3 reads CASSERPYEQYF. The CDR3 DNA reads as TGTGCCAGCAGTGAAAGACCCTATGAGCAGTACTTC.

This clonotype was detected only a few times. V usage is TRBV7-3 and J usage is TRBJ2-5, with D possibly being TRBD1 or TRBD2 (5 bases each). CDR1 SGHTA and CDR2 FQGTGA come from the germline V gene. This CDR3 spans 15 amino acids. Trimming cost V 1 base and J 4 bases, with 13 bases left between them. The CDR3 loop is CASSLNSGRGETQYF. The DNA of the CDR3 is TGTGCCAGCAGCTTAAATTCGGGAAGGGGAGAGACCCAGTACTTC.

The chain has TRBV6-1 and TRBJ2-5, with 13 bases that match TRBD2. The CDR3 is 17 residues long. Germline CDR1 and CDR2: MNHNS and SASEGT. The V gene end was trimmed by 5 bases and the J gene end by 11 bases; junction bases not matched to a gene: 17. CDR3 DNA sequence: TGTGCCAGCAGTCCCCGGGGACTAGCGGGGTTCCAAGAGAAGCAGTACTTC. Translating gives CASSPRGLAGFQEKQYF.

There are a few counts of this clonotype. The chain carries TRBV5-1 and TRBJ2-5; 9 bases map to TRBD2. The end of the DNA fits TRBJ2-7 better, so the J call may be wrong. The CDR3 sequence is 18 residues long. CDR1 is SGHRS and CDR2 is YFSETQ in the germline V gene. The CDR3 DNA follows: TGCGCCAGCAGCTCCGAAGGGACTAGCAAGATACGACGGTACGAGCAGTACTTC. As protein: CASSSEGTSKIRRYEQYF.

This rearrangement joins TRBV6-1 to TRBJ2-1; 9 bases line up with TRBD1. CDR3 length: 15 amino acids. The ends lost 3 bases at V and 6 bases at J; junction bases unmatched: 6. Per the germline V gene, CDR1 is MNHNS and CDR2 is SASEGT. Here the CDR3 DNA reads TGTGCCAGCAGTGAGGGGACAGGGAGGTTCAATGAGCAGTTCTTC. Amino acid sequence: CASSEGTGRFNEQFF.

At least ten counts were recorded for this clonotype. V and J are TRBV27 and TRBJ2-4; unclear D gene. This CDR3 contains 17 residues. Germline CDR1 and CDR2: MNHEY and SMNVEV (reference sequence). V lost 2 bases and J lost 0, with 14 bases in between. The CDR3 nucleotides are TGTGCCAGCAGTTTAGGCCGGCAATCAGGAGCCAAAAACATTCAGTACTTC. Translating gives CASSLGRQSGAKNIQYF.

A few counts support this clonotype. This sequence joins TRBV12-3 or TRBV12-4 and TRBJ2-2; possibly TRBD2 for D (6 bases). V was clipped by 7 bases and J by 1 base, with 10 bases between them. This CDR3 has 14 amino acids. CDR3 protein: CASMRRENTGELFF. CDR3 bases: TGTGCCAGCATGCGGCGGGAGAACACCGGGGAGCTGTTTTTT.

This clonotype showed up many times. V gene TRBV6-1 combines with J gene TRBJ2-3; no clear D gene. Trimming left V 8 bases short and J 6 bases short, with 12 bases between. Germline assignment: CDR1 MNHNS and CDR2 SASEGT. The CDR3 consists of 12 residues. The CDR3 sequence: CASRLRRDTQYF. The CDR3 DNA is TGTGCCAGCCGACTGCGGCGGGATACGCAGTATTTT.

This clonotype has more than one count but fewer than ten. V is TRBV24-1 and J is TRBJ2-2, with 7 positions matching TRBD1. Per the germline V gene, CDR1 is KGHDR and CDR2 is SFDVKD. Losses at the gene ends were 4 bases for V and 0 bases for J; bases not matched to a gene: 7. The CDR3 loop spans 17 amino acids. The DNA for the CDR3 is TGTGCCACCAGTGACCCTAACAGGGGCCCGAACACCGGGGAGCTGTTTTTT. Its translation is CATSDPNRGPNTGELFF.

The CDR3 coding sequence is TGTGCCAGCAGAAAGGTGGGGGGACCCGGGGAGCTGTTTTTT. Translating gives CASRKVGGPGELFF. V and J are TRBV6-1 and TRBJ2-2; weak D call: TRBD2 (6 bases). The germline gives CDR1 MNHNS, CDR2 SASEGT. V gave up 6 bases and J gave up 6 bases, with 14 bases separating them. The CDR3 length is 14 residues.

To note about this clonotype: The junction differs from germline at one of its ends, possibly a read error. J is TRBJ2-3 and V is TRBV27, with D possibly matching TRBD2 (5 bases). The CDR3 covers 15 residues. Germline V gene lookup returns CDR1 MNHEY and CDR2 SMNVEV (reference sequence). The CDR3 reads CAARTGFQYQETQYF. The CDR3, as DNA: TGTGCCGCGAGGACGGGGTTTCAATACCAAGAGACGCAGTATTTC.

This clonotype showed up just a few times. The chain couples TRBV7-8 to TRBJ1-5; 7 positions match TRBD1. This CDR3 has 15 residues. With V trimmed by 5 bases and J by 2 bases, 6 bases remained unmatched. Germline V lookup: CDR1 SGHVS, CDR2 FQNEAQ. CDR3 protein: CASSPIGQGNQPQHF. CDR3 sequence (DNA): TGTGCCAGCAGCCCTATAGGACAGGGCAATCAGCCCCAGCATTTT.

In its sample, this clonotype was seen many times. CDR3 nucleotides: TGTGCCAGCAGTTATTCCGCGCGCTATAGATTTACCGGGGAGCTGTTTTTT. Protein sequence: CASSYSARYRFTGELFF. The chain combines TRBV6-5 with TRBJ2-2; D is unresolved. V shed 3 bases and J shed 5 bases, with 19 bases lying between them. CDR1 and CDR2 from the germline V gene are MNHEY and SVGAGI. The CDR3 totals 17 residues.

As regards this clonotype: Its ends do not fully match the called genes, so a read error is possible. This chain uses TRBV4-1 with TRBJ2-3; 7 nucleotides align to TRBD2. This CDR3 is built from 14 residues. Germline CDR1 and CDR2: MGHRA and YSYEKL. This CDR3 reads CAGSGEHSKDTQYF. For the CDR3, the DNA is TGCGCGGGGAGCGGGGAGCACAGCAAAGATACCCAGTATTTC.

The CDR3 is CASSEFSGPYEQYF. The CDR3 region has the DNA TGTGCCAGCAGTGAATTTAGCGGGCCTTACGAGCAGTACTTC. The rearrangement joins TRBV6-1 to TRBJ2-4, with 7 bases matching TRBD2. The end of the DNA aligns better with TRBJ2-7, so the J call may be wrong. The CDR3 has 14 residues. CDR1 MNHNS and CDR2 SASEGT come from the germline V gene.